This entry lists 3 T cell receptor beta chains sequenced from one sample in a study of T-cell reconstitution after alpha-beta-depleted transplantation in children (dated by TCRdb to about 2016). The library was produced with PCR. Sequencing was performed on an Illumina HiSeq 2500. TCR library preparation used molecular barcoding, with unique molecular identifiers applied to normalize quantification of the TCRbeta repertoire. TCRdb reanalyzed the raw reads on its own, using fastp at Q25 for trimming and MiXCR for clone calling, and kept in-frame beta chains. One record per CDR3 amino acid sequence lists the most common genes and DNA. The table for this sample lists about 460,000 distinct CDR3 sequences; around 12% of them were counted only once. The ten largest clones add up to under 7% of the sample. The sequencing here drew on PBMCs from the stem cell graft donor, taken from the stem cell graft. The receptor source for this set is a human donor who donated a stem cell graft to a child with combined immunodeficiency.

This clonotype was seen only a few times. The rearrangement links TRBV4-1 to TRBJ2-5; D not resolved. The CDR3 contains 14 residues. Trimming shortened V by 2 bases and J by 3 bases, and 10 bases separated the two germline ends. CDR1 is MGHRA and CDR2 is YSYEKL in the germline V gene. CDR3 in DNA: TGCGCCAGCAGCCAAAGCTCAGTGGAAGAGACCCAGTACTTC. The encoded protein is CASSQSSVEETQYF.

The chain carries TRBV27 and TRBJ2-1; 8 nucleotides agree with TRBD2. This CDR3 has 15 residues. J gave up 1 base and V 5 bases, and 4 bases lay outside the gene matches. Germline-derived CDR1 and CDR2 are MNHEY and SMNVEV (reference sequence). DNA of the CDR3: TGTGCCAGCAGTACCGGGACTAGTTCCTACAATGAGCAGTTCTTC. Its protein is CASSTGTSSYNEQFF.

This clonotype was counted between two and nine times. The J gene is TRBJ2-3, the V gene TRBV7-2, with D possibly being TRBD2 (5 bases). The germline V gene encodes CDR1 SGHTA and CDR2 FQGNSA. Trimming took off 6 bases at V and 6 bases at J, with 16 bases between the two ends. The CDR3 has 14 amino acids. CDR3 DNA: TGTGCCAGCAGTCTAGCCCTGTTCAGGGATACGCAGTATTTT. The encoded protein is CASSLALFRDTQYF.